This T cell receptor beta chain emerged from a study of T cell repertoires in cytomegalovirus infection. At the level of the study: Public TCR beta signatures indicated both CMV infection and matching HLA type.

This clonotype was detected a few times. Antigen unknown. TCRdb reprocessed the reads via MiXCR and lists one record per CDR3 protein. The sample has around 140,000 distinct CDR3 sequences, roughly a third seen once; the top ten hold around half. Study-level findings and limits: Frequencies of public TCR beta families were cumulated, and this identified carriers of CMV plus the relevant HLA. It was HLA-C-restricted CMV-specific TCR beta clonotypes that dominated the response ex vivo.

The CDR3 runs 12 residues. Trimming cost V 1 base and J 7 bases, with 7 bases left between them. CDR1 MGHDK and CDR2 SYGVNS come from the germline V gene. Sequenced here: CD8+ T cells from cultured PBMCs, sampled from culture after CMV antigen stimulation. This chain uses TRBV25-1 with TRBJ1-2; D uncertain. The TCR originated in a human donor in good health (CMV status not recorded). Some clones in this sample may be carry-over from other donors' samples. The CDR3 coding sequence is TGTGCCAGCAGTGAATCGTTAGGTGGCTACACCTTC. This encodes CASSESLGGYTF.